A selection of T cell receptor beta chains follows, all from one sample in a study of blood T cell repertoires in COVID-19. Produced via immunoSEQ multiplex PCR; TCRdb's table is partial and in-frame only. Among about 180,000 clones listed, roughly 84% were seen once. The sequencing input was peripheral blood. Source of these receptors: a human donor in a cohort sampled during active COVID-19. Each CDR3 is given with its conserved first and last residue. The D gene is left open where the match is weak. Rows may omit the clone size; those that give it use once, few, many or a size class.

TRBJ2-3 | - | - | TRBV2 | CASRKAGDKGTDTQYF | TGTGCCAGCCGAAAAGCCGGGGACAAAGGCACAGATACGCAGTATTTT
TRBJ1-4 | - | - | TRBV14 | CASSQRGELEKLFF | TGTGCCAGCAGCCAGCGGGGGGAATTGGAAAAACTGTTTTTT
TRBJ2-7 | - | - | TRBV7-2 | CASSLVGGASYEQYF | TGTGCCAGCAGCTTAGTCGGGGGAGCCTCCTACGAGCAGTACTTC
TRBJ2-4 | TRBD1 | - | TRBV28 | CASSLTGGWDIQYF | TGTGCCAGCAGTTTGACAGGGGGCTGGGACATTCAGTACTTC
TRBJ2-7 | - | - | TRBV7-2 | CASSFDRSYEQYF | TGTGCCAGCAGCTTTGACAGGTCCTACGAGCAGTACTTC
TRBJ1-2 | TRBD1 | - | TRBV5-4 | CASSLQGNYGYTF | TGTGCCAGCAGCTTACAGGGGAACTATGGCTACACCTTC
TRBJ2-7 | - | - | TRBV11-2 | CASSPSYEQYF | TGTGCCAGCAGCCCGAGCTACGAGCAGTACTTC
TRBJ1-5 | TRBD1 | - | TRBV5-1 | CASSEDRGQIGGNQPQHF | TGCGCCAGCAGCGAAGACAGGGGGCAAATTGGGGGCAATCAGCCCCAGCATTTT
TRBJ2-7 | - | - | TRBV29-1 | CSVFVGTYQQYF | TGCAGCGTGTTCGTGGGCACCTACCAGCAGTACTTC
TRBJ2-1 | TRBD2 | - | TRBV11-3 | CASSSGTSGGREQFF | TGTGCCAGCAGCTCAGGGACTAGCGGGGGTCGGGAGCAGTTCTTC
TRBJ1-2 | TRBD1 | - | TRBV9 | CASSVGTGPVYGYTF | TGTGCCAGCAGCGTAGGGACAGGGCCAGTGTATGGCTACACCTTC
TRBJ1-1 | - | - | TRBV7-2 | CASSFVGGGNTEAFF | TGTGCCAGCAGCTTTGTGGGGGGAGGGAACACTGAAGCTTTCTTT
TRBJ1-1 | - | - | TRBV19 | CASSMGDSRREAFF | TGTGCCAGTAGTATGGGGGACTCCCGGAGGGAAGCTTTCTTT
TRBJ2-7 | - | - | TRBV4-3 | CASSQVERNF | TGCGCCAGCAGCCAAGTGGAGCGGAACTTC
TRBJ2-7 | - | - | TRBV5-1 | CASSHQGGEEQYF | TGCGCCAGCAGCCACCAGGGTGGCGAGGAGCAGTACTTC
TRBJ1-1 | TRBD1 | once | TRBV6-5 | CASRLTGRMNTEAFF | TGTGCCAGCAGGTTGACAGGGAGGATGAACACTGAAGCTTTCTTT
TRBJ2-7 | TRBD2 | once | TRBV5-4 | CASSSGRELSGGQYF | TGTGCCAGTTCCTCTGGGCGGGAGTTATCGGGGGGGCAGTACTTC
TRBJ1-3 | - | - | TRBV6-5 | CASSNTLSGNTIYF | TGTGCCAGCAGTAACACCCTCTCTGGAAACACCATATATTTT